The present TCR beta chain was sequenced within a study of read filtering for tumor transcriptome and immune sequencing. Molecular barcoded adaptors covering alpha/delta and beta/gamma chains were used on roughly 400 ng RNA. TCRdb reprocessed the reads with MiXCR, giving one entry per CDR3 protein. The sample consists of approximately 90,000 distinct CDR3 sequences, approximately 21% of them appearing once. As concerns this clonotype: Its antigen is unidentified.

General study findings and limits: Compared with RNA-seq, IR-seq gave much higher clonotype depth and reliability. This fraction held mixed bone marrow immune cells after CD138-negative sorting.

Sequencing was carried out using a population of CD138-negative cells sorted from bone marrow. The sequence derives from a donor at least 40 years old with multiple myeloma.

The CDR3: CASSFKGLNYGYTF. CDR3 nucleotide sequence: TGTGCCAGCAGCTTTAAGGGTCTCAACTATGGCTACACCTTC. The gene calls are TRBV7-2 and TRBJ1-2, with D unresolved. The CDR3 has 14 residues. Deletions cut 3 bases from V and 2 bases from J, with 10 bases between. CDR1 is SGHTA and CDR2 is FQGNSA in the germline V gene.